This is a list of T cell receptor beta chains from one sample in a study of cytomegalovirus exposure and HLA in healthy donors. Produced via immunoSEQ multiplex PCR; TCRdb's table is partial and in-frame only. In the table there are 110,000 to 150,000 clones, about 71% of which are singletons. The sequenced material came from PBMCs. The receptors were gathered from a woman in her sixties or seventies in good health and CMV-seropositive. The CDR3 runs from the conserved cysteine through the conserved F or W. The order of the fields is D gene, clone size, V gene, J gene, CDR3 protein, CDR3 DNA. The D gene is left open where the match is weak. Expanded clones are given a class, and other clones once, few, many or no size at all.

NA,NA,TRBV9,TRBJ2-7,CASSVGAATQYEQYF,TGTGCCAGCAGCGTAGGGGCAGCCACCCAATACGAGCAGTACTTC
NA,NA,TRBV6-1,TRBJ1-5,CASVGDKSNQPQHF,TGTGCCAGCGTAGGTGACAAGAGCAATCAGCCCCAGCATTTT
TRBD1,NA,TRBV7-9,TRBJ1-2,CASGSPQGADGYTF,TGTGCCAGCGGATCCCCCCAGGGGGCGGATGGCTACACCTTC
TRBD1,few,TRBV18,TRBJ2-2,CASSPFGTGGTGELFF,TGTGCCAGCTCACCATTCGGGACAGGGGGCACCGGGGAGCTGTTTTTT
NA,NA,TRBV6-5,TRBJ1-1,CASSYTDMNTEAFF,TGTGCCAGCAGTTACACAGACATGAACACTGAAGCTTTCTTT
NA,NA,TRBV30,TRBJ1-4,CAWSSRYGGEKLFF,TGTGCCTGGAGTTCTAGATACGGTGGTGAAAAACTGTTTTTT
NA,NA,TRBV28,TRBJ1-2,CASSILGGSGYTF,TGTGCCAGCAGTATCCTCGGGGGTAGCGGCTACACCTTC
NA,once,TRBV7-8,TRBJ1-2,CASSPNPYRSLHGYTF,TGTGCCAGCAGCCCCAATCCTTACAGAAGTCTACATGGCTACACCTTC
NA,NA,TRBV28,TRBJ1-3,CASSLSQFSGNTIYF,TGTGCCAGCAGTTTATCGCAGTTCTCTGGAAACACCATATATTTT
TRBD1,NA,TRBV11-2,TRBJ1-2,CASSPGTAGYGYTF,TGTGCCAGCAGCCCGGGGACAGCCGGCTATGGCTACACCTTC
NA,NA,TRBV10-3,TRBJ2-1,CAISESGVSNNEQFF,TGTGCCATCAGTGAGTCGGGAGTCTCTAATAATGAGCAGTTCTTC
TRBD1,few,TRBV5-1,TRBJ1-4,CASSRGTGYEKLFF,TGCGCCAGCAGCCGGGGGACAGGGTATGAAAAACTGTTTTTT
NA,few,TRBV10-2,TRBJ1-1,CASSLTNSGTEAFF,TGCGCCAGCAGCCTGACCAACTCGGGAACTGAAGCTTTCTTT
TRBD2,NA,TRBV18,TRBJ2-7,CASSLIAGDGEQYF,TGTGCCAGCTCACTTATAGCGGGAGATGGCGAGCAGTACTTC
TRBD1,NA,TRBV7-9,TRBJ1-6,CASSLVLEGAGSPLHF,TGTGCCAGCAGCTTAGTCTTAGAGGGGGCTGGTTCACCCCTCCACTTT
TRBD1,NA,TRBV25-1,TRBJ2-4,CASSESRQGGKNIQYF,TGTGCCAGCAGTGAGTCCCGACAGGGGGGCAAAAACATTCAGTACTTC